These 24 T cell receptor beta chains share one sample of origin, sequenced in a study of T cells expressing NK-cell markers. TCRdb re-called the 5' RACE reads; every CDR3 protein appears as one record, without DNA. Recorded for this sample: around 550,000 distinct CDR3 sequences. The sample was blood T cells: a sorted CD56 or NKG2C T cell subset, CD4+ or CD8+ T cells, or bulk PBMC T cells (not recorded which). All receptors derive from a man aged 18 to 29 in good health.

J is TRBJ1-1 and V is TRBV5-1; the D call of TRBD1 rests on TCRdb alone, since no DNA is present to check it. Looked up from germline, CDR1 is SGHRS and CDR2 is YFSETQ. The CDR3 consists of 15 residues. The CDR3 here is CASSQDNSGRTEAFF.

The chain recombines TRBV5-5 with TRBJ2-7; as DNA is missing, the TRBD1 call by TCRdb cannot be tested. This CDR3 is built from 14 residues. Germline loops: CDR1 SGHKS, CDR2 YYEKEE (reference sequence). Here the CDR3 reads CASSFLGGLGEQYF.

The V gene is TRBV15, the J gene TRBJ2-1; TCRdb calls TRBD2, which cannot be checked without DNA. CDR1 and CDR2 from the germline V gene are LNHNV and YYDKDF (reference sequence). The CDR3 consists of 16 residues. CDR3: CATSRVGSGRDNEQFF. Full variable domain (rest looked up from reference TRBV15 and TRBJ2-1): DAMVIQNPRYQVTQFGKPVTLSCSQTLNHNVMYWYQQKSSQAPKLLFHYYDKDFNNEADTPDNFQSRRPNTSFCFLDIRSPGLGDTAMYLCATSRVGSGRDNEQFFGPGTRLTVL.

V is TRBV24-1 and J is TRBJ2-3. This CDR3 comprises 16 residues. Germline V CDR1 and CDR2: KGHDR, SFDVKD. Here the CDR3 reads CATSDFSSGSTDTQYF.

CDR3 residues: CATSDLGLNEQFF. The rearrangement links TRBV24-1 to TRBJ2-1. Germline V CDR1 and CDR2: KGHDR, SFDVKD. CDR3 length equals 13 residues.

The chain joins TRBV20-1 to TRBJ2-1; TCRdb outputs TRBD2, but without DNA this stays unchecked. Germline CDR1 is DFQATT and CDR2 is SNEGSKA (reference sequence). This CDR3 region has 18 residues. The CDR3: CSASLFATSGYTYNEQFF.

This chain links TRBV5-1 with TRBJ2-5; the TRBD2 assignment by TCRdb is unverifiable without DNA. This CDR3 comprises 16 residues. Germline CDR1 and CDR2: SGHRS and YFSETQ. CDR3 sequence reads: CASSDRTSGTQETQYF.

This rearrangement joins TRBV11-3 to TRBJ2-2; TCRdb's assignment of TRBD1 cannot be checked, as there is no DNA. The CDR3 is 13 residues long. Germline CDR1 reads SGHNT; CDR2 reads YENEEA. Here the CDR3 reads CANPGDWTGELFF.

V is TRBV5-1 and J is TRBJ2-3; TCRdb returns TRBD2, unconfirmable since there is no DNA. The CDR3 loop spans 16 amino acids. Germline CDR1 and CDR2: SGHRS and YFSETQ. CDR3 in amino acids: CASSLLTSGSPDTQYF. The whole variable domain, remainder taken from reference TRBV5-1 and TRBJ2-3, is KAGVTQTPRYLIKTRGQQVTLSCSPISGHRSVSWYQQTPGQGLQFLFEYFSETQRNKGNFPGRFSGRQFSNSRSEMNVSTLELGDSALYLCASSLLTSGSPDTQYFGPGTRLTVL.

The chain joins TRBV12-3 or TRBV12-4 to TRBJ2-2; the D gene TCRdb calls, TRBD2, cannot be checked with no DNA. This CDR3 spans 14 amino acids. This CDR3 reads CAIKGLVEAGELFF.

The chain couples TRBV20-1 to TRBJ2-7. The CDR3 covers 14 residues. Germline CDR1 is DFQATT and CDR2 is SNEGSKA (reference sequence). CDR3 sequence reads: CSASGIRPTYEQYF.

This chain links TRBV12-3 or TRBV12-4 with TRBJ1-2; TCRdb gives TRBD1 as the D gene, but with no DNA this cannot be confirmed. The CDR3 sequence is 15 residues long. This CDR3 is CASSLRVGEGYGYTF.

The V gene is TRBV12-3 or TRBV12-4, the J gene TRBJ2-1; TCRdb's D gene call, TRBD1, goes unchecked for lack of DNA. The CDR3 consists of 14 residues. The CDR3 loop reads CASNRDAMDNEQFF.

The rearrangement uses TRBV29-1 and TRBJ1-2; the TCRdb D gene call, TRBD1, has no DNA to confirm it. The germline V gene encodes CDR1 SQVTM and CDR2 ANQGSEA. The CDR3 is made up of 14 amino acids. The CDR3 is CSVEGGQGNYGYTF. The full variable domain, rest sourced from reference TRBV29-1 and TRBJ1-2, is SAVISQKPSRDICQRGTSLTIQCQVDSQVTMMFWYRQQPGQSLTLIATANQGSEATYESGFVIDKFPISRPNLTFSTLTVSNMSPEDSSIYLCSVEGGQGNYGYTFGSGTRLTVV.

The chain links TRBV28 to TRBJ2-1; TCRdb gives TRBD2 as the D gene, but with no DNA this cannot be confirmed. From germline, CDR1 is MDHEN and CDR2 SYDVKM. The CDR3 extends over 13 amino acids. CDR3 sequence: CASSGAGGLEQFF.

The J gene is TRBJ2-2, the V gene TRBV6-1; TCRdb's D call, TRBD1, is unchecked because there is no DNA. The CDR3 is 14 amino acids. From germline, CDR1 is MNHNS and CDR2 SASEGT. CDR3 amino acids: CASSPDINTGELFF.

The V and J genes are TRBV6-1 and TRBJ2-1; as DNA is missing, the TRBD1 call by TCRdb cannot be tested. Germline CDR1 is MNHNS and CDR2 is SASEGT. The CDR3 loop spans 13 amino acids. The CDR3 is CASGTGLYNEQFF.

The chain links TRBV29-1 to TRBJ2-5; TCRdb lists TRBD2, though no DNA is available to test this call. In germline, CDR1 is SQVTM, CDR2 ANQGSEA. CDR3 length: 15 amino acids. The CDR3: CSVEYLAGEKETQYF.

The chain uses TRBV7-9 and TRBJ2-1; no DNA is available, so the TRBD2 call from TCRdb remains unchecked. The germline V gene encodes CDR1 SEHNR and CDR2 FQNEAQ (reference sequence). This CDR3 contains 15 residues. The CDR3 spells CASSLDGLADNEQFF.

The rearrangement uses TRBV6-2 or TRBV6-3 and TRBJ1-2. The CDR3 is 12 residues long. Germline V gene sequence: CDR1 MNHEY, CDR2 SVGEGT. The CDR3 sequence: CASGDLGHGYTF.

The chain has TRBV10-3 and TRBJ2-1; TCRdb indicates TRBD2, and absent DNA this call remains unverified. The CDR3 spans 15 residues. CDR1 and CDR2 (germline): ENHRY, SYGVKD. CDR3 in amino acids: CAISPGTSGRAVKFF.

V gene TRBV12-3 or TRBV12-4 combines with J gene TRBJ2-6; the D call of TRBD2 rests on TCRdb alone, since no DNA is present to check it. This CDR3 is built from 17 residues. The chain's CDR3 is CASSLRGLPDGANVLTF.

The chain employs TRBV27 and TRBJ2-1; TCRdb lists TRBD1, though no DNA is available to test this call. The germline V gene encodes CDR1 MNHEY and CDR2 SMNVEV (reference sequence). CDR3 length equals 17 residues. This chain's CDR3 is CASSYTTGAGAHNEQFF.

The chain has TRBV3-1 and TRBJ2-1; as DNA is missing, the TRBD2 call by TCRdb cannot be tested. This CDR3 has 17 residues. Germline-derived CDR1 and CDR2 are LGHDT and YNNKEL (reference sequence). CDR3 protein: CASSQDRGLAGGNEQFF.